This TCR beta chain was profiled in a study of T-cell memory formation after mild COVID-19. From the 5' RACE reads, TCRdb called clonotypes with MiXCR, one entry per CDR3 protein. The sample includes more than 250,000 distinct CDR3 sequences, 18% of them seen just once. Germline trimming cut 2 bases from V and 7 bases from J; bases unmatched to any gene: 3. The CDR3 is made up of 14 amino acids. Germline CDR1 reads LGHDT; CDR2 reads YNNKEL (reference sequence). V gene TRBV3-1 combines with J gene TRBJ1-4, with 8 bases identical to TRBD1. Sequencing input: PBMCs or a T cell subset sorted from them (not recorded which). This clonotype was sampled from a man younger than 30 who had mild COVID-19 (a few samples of this study predate the infection). Cell type and time point are not known. The CDR3 sequence is CASSQTGGGEKLFF. CDR3 DNA sequence: TGTGCCAGCAGCCAAACAGGGGGTGGTGAAAAACTGTTTTTT.